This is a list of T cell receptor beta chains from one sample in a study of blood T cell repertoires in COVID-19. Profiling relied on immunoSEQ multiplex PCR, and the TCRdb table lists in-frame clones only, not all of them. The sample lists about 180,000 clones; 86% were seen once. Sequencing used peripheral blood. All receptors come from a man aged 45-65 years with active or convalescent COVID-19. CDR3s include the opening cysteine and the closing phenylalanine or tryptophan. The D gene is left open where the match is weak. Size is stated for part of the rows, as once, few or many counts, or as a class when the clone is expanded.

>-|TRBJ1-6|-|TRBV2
CASSVGRGNSPLHF
TGTGCCAGCAGTGTAGGCAGGGGCAATTCACCCCTCCACTTT
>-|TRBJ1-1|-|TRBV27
CASISSPGRGSTEAFF
TGTGCCAGCATCTCAAGCCCAGGTCGGGGAAGCACTGAAGCTTTCTTT
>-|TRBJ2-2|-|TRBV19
CASSDRPDTGELFF
TGTGCCAGTAGTGACAGACCGGATACCGGGGAGCTGTTTTTT
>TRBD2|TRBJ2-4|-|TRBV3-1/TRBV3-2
CASSPRLGGYQYF
TGTGCCAGCAGCCCTCGACTGGGAGGGTACCAGTACTTC
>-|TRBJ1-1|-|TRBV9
CASNLGGETEAFF
TGTGCCAGCAACCTGGGGGGGGAAACTGAAGCTTTCTTT
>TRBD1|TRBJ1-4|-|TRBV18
CASSRFQGDRTNEKLFF
TGTGCCAGCTCACGTTTTCAGGGGGACCGAACTAATGAAAAACTGTTTTTT
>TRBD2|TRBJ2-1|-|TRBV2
CASTWTSGSGSEQFF
TGTGCCAGCACCTGGACTAGCGGGAGCGGAAGTGAGCAGTTCTTC
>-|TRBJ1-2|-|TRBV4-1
CASSYAEAQGYGYTF
TGCGCCAGCAGCTACGCCGAGGCTCAAGGCTATGGCTACACCTTC
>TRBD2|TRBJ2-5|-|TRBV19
CASAPGGGAETQYF
TGTGCCAGTGCTCCCGGCGGGGGGGCGGAGACCCAGTACTTC
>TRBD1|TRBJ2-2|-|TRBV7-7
CASSLVQGAPGELFF
TGTGCCAGCAGCTTAGTTCAGGGGGCGCCCGGGGAGCTGTTTTTT
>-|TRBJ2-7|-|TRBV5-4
CASSSSTGQAYEQYF
TGTGCCAGCAGCTCGAGCACGGGACAAGCCTACGAGCAGTACTTC
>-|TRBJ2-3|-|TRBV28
CASSAAGQSTDTQYF
TGTGCCAGCAGCGCGGCAGGGCAGAGCACAGATACGCAGTATTTT
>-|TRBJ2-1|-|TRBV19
CASRDEGSYNEQFF
TGTGCCAGTAGAGATGAGGGCAGCTACAATGAGCAGTTCTTC
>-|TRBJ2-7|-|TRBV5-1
CASSFQGKSVKDYEQYF
TGCGCCAGCAGCTTCCAGGGAAAGTCCGTCAAAGATTACGAGCAGTACTTC
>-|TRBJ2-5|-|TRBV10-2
CASSDAVYDEGRETQYF
TGCGCCAGCAGTGATGCCGTTTACGATGAGGGTAGGGAGACCCAGTACTTC
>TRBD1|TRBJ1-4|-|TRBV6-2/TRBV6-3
CASSGTGNEKLFF
TGTGCCAGCAGTGGGACAGGAAATGAAAAACTGTTTTTT
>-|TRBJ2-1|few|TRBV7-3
CASSLFAGAYNEQFF
TGTGCCAGCAGCTTATTTGCGGGCGCCTACAATGAGCAGTTCTTC
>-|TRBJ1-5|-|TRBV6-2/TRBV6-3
CASSYWANQPQHF
TGTGCCAGCAGTTACTGGGCGAATCAGCCCCAGCATTTT
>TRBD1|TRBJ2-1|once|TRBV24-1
CATSDPLRGSVNNEQFF
TGTGCCACCAGTGATCCACTCAGGGGGTCTGTAAACAATGAGCAGTTCTTC
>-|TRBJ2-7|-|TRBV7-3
CASSLNGGAYEQYF
TGTGCCAGCAGCTTAAATGGAGGAGCCTACGAGCAGTACTTC